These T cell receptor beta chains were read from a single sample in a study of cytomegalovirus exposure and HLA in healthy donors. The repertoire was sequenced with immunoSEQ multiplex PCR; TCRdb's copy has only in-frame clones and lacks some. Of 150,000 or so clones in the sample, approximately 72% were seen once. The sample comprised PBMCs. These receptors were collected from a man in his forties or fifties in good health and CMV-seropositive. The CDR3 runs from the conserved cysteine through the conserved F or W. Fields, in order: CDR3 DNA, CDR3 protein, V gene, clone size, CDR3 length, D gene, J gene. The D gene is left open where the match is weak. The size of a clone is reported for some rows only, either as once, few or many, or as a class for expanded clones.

cdr3_nt: TGTGCCAGCAGTTTATATTCAGGGGCAGGCGAAAAACTGTTTTTT
cdr3_aa: CASSLYSGAGEKLFF
v_call: TRBV28
clone_size: -
cdr3_length: 15
d_call: -
j_call: TRBJ1-4

cdr3_nt: TGCGCCAGCAGCCCCTGGGATTCGCGGGAATTCTACGAGCAGTACTTC
cdr3_aa: CASSPWDSREFYEQYF
v_call: TRBV5-1
clone_size: -
cdr3_length: 16
d_call: -
j_call: TRBJ2-7

cdr3_nt: TGTGCCAGTAGTATGTGGGGAGCAGGTACTGAAGCTTTCTTT
cdr3_aa: CASSMWGAGTEAFF
v_call: TRBV19
clone_size: -
cdr3_length: 14
d_call: -
j_call: TRBJ1-1

cdr3_nt: TGTGCCAGCAGACAACCGGGTACCCCCGGGGAGCTGTTTTTT
cdr3_aa: CASRQPGTPGELFF
v_call: TRBV5-4
clone_size: -
cdr3_length: 14
d_call: -
j_call: TRBJ2-2

cdr3_nt: TGTGCCAGCAGCCGGGACACTGAAGCTTTCTTT
cdr3_aa: CASSRDTEAFF
v_call: TRBV7-9
clone_size: -
cdr3_length: 11
d_call: -
j_call: TRBJ1-1

cdr3_nt: TGTGCAGGGGGTAGCGGGGGGGCCGATGAGCAGTTCTTC
cdr3_aa: CAGGSGGADEQFF
v_call: TRBV7-8
clone_size: -
cdr3_length: 13
d_call: TRBD2
j_call: TRBJ2-1

cdr3_nt: TGTGCCAGCAGGTCGAACAGCCACAATCAGCCCCAGCATTTT
cdr3_aa: CASRSNSHNQPQHF
v_call: TRBV6-5
clone_size: few
cdr3_length: 14
d_call: -
j_call: TRBJ1-5

cdr3_nt: TGTGCCACCGAGAGGGGGCAGGGGAGTGGCTACACCTTC
cdr3_aa: CATERGQGSGYTF
v_call: TRBV6-1
clone_size: few
cdr3_length: 13
d_call: TRBD1
j_call: TRBJ1-2

cdr3_nt: TGTGCCATCAGTGATCCGAACCGGGACAGATCCTACGAGCAGTACTTC
cdr3_aa: CAISDPNRDRSYEQYF
v_call: TRBV10-3
clone_size: -
cdr3_length: 16
d_call: TRBD1
j_call: TRBJ2-7

cdr3_nt: TGCGCCAGCAGCCGAGGGACTTCCCGGGCGGCTAATGAAAAACTGTTTTTT
cdr3_aa: CASSRGTSRAANEKLFF
v_call: TRBV4-3
clone_size: -
cdr3_length: 17
d_call: -
j_call: TRBJ1-4

cdr3_nt: TGTGCCAGTATGCGGACAGGGGCCTACGAGCAGTACTTC
cdr3_aa: CASMRTGAYEQYF
v_call: TRBV19
clone_size: -
cdr3_length: 13
d_call: TRBD1
j_call: TRBJ2-7

cdr3_nt: TGTGCCAGCACCCTACAGGGGGCGAGGAATTCACCCCTCCACTTT
cdr3_aa: CASTLQGARNSPLHF
v_call: TRBV27
clone_size: once
cdr3_length: 15
d_call: TRBD1
j_call: TRBJ1-6

cdr3_nt: TGCGCCAGCAGCCAAGGGGGGGGACAGGGATCCTACGAGCAGTACTTC
cdr3_aa: CASSQGGGQGSYEQYF
v_call: TRBV4-3
clone_size: -
cdr3_length: 16
d_call: TRBD1
j_call: TRBJ2-7

cdr3_nt: TGTGCCAGCAGCTACCGGGACAGGGTTGGCTACACCTTC
cdr3_aa: CASSYRDRVGYTF
v_call: TRBV9
clone_size: -
cdr3_length: 13
d_call: TRBD1
j_call: TRBJ1-2

cdr3_nt: TGTGCCAGCAGCCTATTCCCCTGGACAAGCTACAATGAGCAGTTCTTC
cdr3_aa: CASSLFPWTSYNEQFF
v_call: TRBV7-3
clone_size: -
cdr3_length: 16
d_call: -
j_call: TRBJ2-1

cdr3_nt: TGTGCCGCCTCGGGACAGTTAATCCCTGGGGCCAACGTCCTGACTTTC
cdr3_aa: CAASGQLIPGANVLTF
v_call: TRBV19
clone_size: -
cdr3_length: 16
d_call: TRBD1
j_call: TRBJ2-6

cdr3_nt: TGTGCCAGTAGTACTCGACAGGGTCTAGGTACAGATACGCAGTATTTT
cdr3_aa: CASSTRQGLGTDTQYF
v_call: TRBV19
clone_size: -
cdr3_length: 16
d_call: TRBD1
j_call: TRBJ2-3

cdr3_nt: TGTGCCAGCAGCCCGGAGGCCAGGTTAGATCAGCCCCAGCATTTT
cdr3_aa: CASSPEARLDQPQHF
v_call: TRBV5-5
clone_size: -
cdr3_length: 15
d_call: -
j_call: TRBJ1-5

cdr3_nt: TGTGCCAGTAGTACCCCGGGACAGGGAAATCGGTACGAGCAGTACTTC
cdr3_aa: CASSTPGQGNRYEQYF
v_call: TRBV19
clone_size: -
cdr3_length: 16
d_call: TRBD1
j_call: TRBJ2-7

cdr3_nt: TGTGCCTGGAACCGGGACAGGGGTGTGGATGGCTACACCTTC
cdr3_aa: CAWNRDRGVDGYTF
v_call: TRBV30
clone_size: -
cdr3_length: 14
d_call: TRBD1
j_call: TRBJ1-2

cdr3_nt: TGTGCCAGCAGCCAAGACACCCCAGGAGGGAACACTGAAGCTTTCTTT
cdr3_aa: CASSQDTPGGNTEAFF
v_call: TRBV4-2
clone_size: few
cdr3_length: 16
d_call: -
j_call: TRBJ1-1

cdr3_nt: TGCAGCGTTGAGGTACAGGGGTTGTATGGCTACACCTTC
cdr3_aa: CSVEVQGLYGYTF
v_call: TRBV29-1
clone_size: -
cdr3_length: 13
d_call: TRBD1
j_call: TRBJ1-2

cdr3_nt: TGTGCCAGCAGTAACCGGGACAGTACCTACGAGCAGTACTTC
cdr3_aa: CASSNRDSTYEQYF
v_call: TRBV6-6
clone_size: few
cdr3_length: 14
d_call: TRBD1
j_call: TRBJ2-7

cdr3_nt: TGTGCCAGCAGCCAAGAAGGCGGTGGGACAGCCTTGAACACTGAAGCTTTCTTT
cdr3_aa: CASSQEGGGTALNTEAFF
v_call: TRBV4-2
clone_size: once
cdr3_length: 18
d_call: TRBD1
j_call: TRBJ1-1

cdr3_nt: TGTGCCAGCAGTGGCCGGGGGTACGAGCAGTACTTC
cdr3_aa: CASSGRGYEQYF
v_call: TRBV25-1
clone_size: -
cdr3_length: 12
d_call: -
j_call: TRBJ2-7

cdr3_nt: TGTGCCATCAGGGGACAGATGAACACTGAAGCTTTCTTT
cdr3_aa: CAIRGQMNTEAFF
v_call: TRBV10-3
clone_size: few
cdr3_length: 13
d_call: TRBD1
j_call: TRBJ1-1

cdr3_nt: TGTGCCATCAGTGATTGGCGCACCGGGTCCGGGACAGGGAACACCGGGGAGCTGTTTTTT
cdr3_aa: CAISDWRTGSGTGNTGELFF
v_call: TRBV10-3
clone_size: -
cdr3_length: 20
d_call: TRBD1
j_call: TRBJ2-2